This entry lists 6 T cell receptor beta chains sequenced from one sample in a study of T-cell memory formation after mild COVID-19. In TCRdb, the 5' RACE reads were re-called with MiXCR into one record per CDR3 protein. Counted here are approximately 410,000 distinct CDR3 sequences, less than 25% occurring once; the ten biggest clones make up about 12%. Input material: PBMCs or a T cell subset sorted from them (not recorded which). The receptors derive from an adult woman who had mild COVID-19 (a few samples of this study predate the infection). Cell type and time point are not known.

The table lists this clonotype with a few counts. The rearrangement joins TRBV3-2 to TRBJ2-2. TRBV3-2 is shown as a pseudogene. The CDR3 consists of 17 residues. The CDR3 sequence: CASSQDMETRNTGELFF. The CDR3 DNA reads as TGTGCCAGCAGCCAAGATATGGAGACAAGGAACACCGGGGAGCTGTTTTTT.

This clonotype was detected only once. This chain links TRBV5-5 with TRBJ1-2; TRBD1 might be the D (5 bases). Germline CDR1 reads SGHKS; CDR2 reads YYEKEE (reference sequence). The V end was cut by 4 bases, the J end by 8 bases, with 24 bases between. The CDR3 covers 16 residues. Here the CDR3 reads CASSDDLDPRRGGYTF. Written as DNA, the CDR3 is TGTGCCAGCAGCGACGATTTGGACCCACGGCGGGGCGGCTACACCTTC.

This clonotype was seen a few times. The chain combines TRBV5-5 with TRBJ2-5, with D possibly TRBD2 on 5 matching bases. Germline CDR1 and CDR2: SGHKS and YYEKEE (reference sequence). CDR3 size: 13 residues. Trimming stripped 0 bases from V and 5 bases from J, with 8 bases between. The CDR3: CASSLEGVETQYF. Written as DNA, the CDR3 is TGTGCCAGCAGCTTGGAGGGAGTTGAGACCCAGTACTTC.

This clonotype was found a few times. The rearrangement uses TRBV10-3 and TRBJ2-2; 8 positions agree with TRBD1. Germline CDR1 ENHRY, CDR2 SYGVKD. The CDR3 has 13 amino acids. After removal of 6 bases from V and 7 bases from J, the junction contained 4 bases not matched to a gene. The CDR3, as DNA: TGTGCCATCAGCGCAGGGGGCGTCGGGGAGCTGTTTTTT. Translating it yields CAISAGGVGELFF.

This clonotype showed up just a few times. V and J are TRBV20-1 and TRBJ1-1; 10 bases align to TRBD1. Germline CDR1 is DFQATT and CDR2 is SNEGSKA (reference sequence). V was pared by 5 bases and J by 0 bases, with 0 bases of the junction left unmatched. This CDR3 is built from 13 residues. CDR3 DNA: TGCAGTGCTGACAGGGGGCTGAACACTGAAGCTTTCTTT. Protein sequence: CSADRGLNTEAFF.

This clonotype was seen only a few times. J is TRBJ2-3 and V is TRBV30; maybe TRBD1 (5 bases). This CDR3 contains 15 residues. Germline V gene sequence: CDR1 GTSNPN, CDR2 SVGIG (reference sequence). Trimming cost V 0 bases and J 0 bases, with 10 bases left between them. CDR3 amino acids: CAWSVAGLSTDTQYF. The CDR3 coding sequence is TGTGCCTGGAGTGTCGCAGGGCTAAGCACAGATACGCAGTATTTT.